This is a list of T cell receptor beta chains from one sample in a study of cytomegalovirus exposure and HLA in healthy donors. Assay used: immunoSEQ multiplex PCR; TCRdb lists only in-frame clones, some missing. Among about 160,000 clones listed, roughly 70% were seen once. Sequenced sample: PBMCs. These receptors came from a woman aged 50 to 60 in good health and CMV-seropositive. Both conserved end residues are part of each CDR3. The D gene is left open where the match is weak. The size of a clone is reported for some rows only, either as once, few or many, or as a class for expanded clones.

v_call: TRBV5-1
j_call: TRBJ2-2
d_call: TRBD1
clone_size: .
cdr3_aa: CASGSGQGDTGELFF
cdr3_nt: TGCGCCAGCGGCTCGGGACAGGGCGACACCGGGGAGCTGTTTTTT

v_call: TRBV27
j_call: TRBJ2-6
d_call: .
clone_size: .
cdr3_aa: CASSFSGAGANVLTF
cdr3_nt: TGTGCCAGCAGTTTTTCCGGGGCTGGGGCCAACGTCCTGACTTTC

v_call: TRBV5-1
j_call: TRBJ1-1
d_call: .
clone_size: few
cdr3_aa: CASSPVKTGRAEAFF
cdr3_nt: TGCGCCAGCAGCCCGGTTAAAACAGGGAGAGCTGAAGCTTTCTTT

v_call: TRBV7-9
j_call: TRBJ2-3
d_call: .
clone_size: .
cdr3_aa: CASSFIGRQADTQYF
cdr3_nt: TGTGCCAGCAGCTTTATAGGGAGGCAGGCAGATACGCAGTATTTT

v_call: TRBV18
j_call: TRBJ2-2
d_call: TRBD1
clone_size: .
cdr3_aa: CASPSGGNTGELFF
cdr3_nt: TGTGCCAGTCCATCAGGGGGCAACACCGGGGAGCTGTTTTTT

v_call: TRBV14
j_call: TRBJ1-6
d_call: .
clone_size: .
cdr3_aa: CASSQTTETSTLHF
cdr3_nt: TGTGCCAGCAGCCAAACGACAGAAACTTCAACCCTCCACTTT

v_call: TRBV5-1
j_call: TRBJ1-2
d_call: TRBD1
clone_size: .
cdr3_aa: CASSEGTDRGGYTF
cdr3_nt: TGCGCCAGCAGCGAAGGGACAGATCGCGGTGGCTACACCTTC

v_call: TRBV2
j_call: TRBJ2-7
d_call: .
clone_size: few
cdr3_aa: CASRTGQMILSDEQYF
cdr3_nt: TGTGCCAGCAGAACGGGACAAATGATACTGTCGGACGAGCAGTACTTC

v_call: TRBV9
j_call: TRBJ1-1
d_call: TRBD1
clone_size: .
cdr3_aa: CASSVFRGRPVAFF
cdr3_nt: TGTGCCAGCAGCGTATTCAGGGGGCGACCGGTAGCTTTCTTT

v_call: TRBV27
j_call: TRBJ2-7
d_call: .
clone_size: .
cdr3_aa: CASRRDIPYEQYF
cdr3_nt: TGTGCCAGCCGCCGGGACATACCCTACGAGCAGTACTTC

v_call: TRBV4-1
j_call: TRBJ2-6
d_call: .
clone_size: .
cdr3_aa: CASSQVSSGANVLTF
cdr3_nt: TGCGCCAGCAGCCAAGTGAGCTCTGGGGCCAACGTCCTGACTTTC

v_call: TRBV6-6
j_call: TRBJ1-1
d_call: .
clone_size: few
cdr3_aa: CASSGQGITEAFF
cdr3_nt: TGTGCCAGCAGTGGGCAGGGTATCACTGAAGCTTTCTTT

v_call: TRBV5-6
j_call: TRBJ1-1
d_call: TRBD1
clone_size: .
cdr3_aa: CASSKTGGTEAFF
cdr3_nt: TGTGCCAGCAGCAAGACAGGGGGCACTGAAGCTTTCTTT

v_call: TRBV29-1
j_call: TRBJ2-7
d_call: .
clone_size: .
cdr3_aa: CSAQGSYEQYF
cdr3_nt: TGCAGCGCACAGGGATCCTACGAGCAGTACTTC

v_call: TRBV5-1
j_call: TRBJ1-2
d_call: TRBD1
clone_size: .
cdr3_aa: CASSLTGDNGYTF
cdr3_nt: TGCGCCAGCAGCTTAACAGGGGATAACGGCTACACCTTC

v_call: TRBV18
j_call: TRBJ2-6
d_call: .
clone_size: .
cdr3_aa: CASSPPGRNTNSGANVLTF
cdr3_nt: TGTGCCAGCTCACCACCCGGCAGGAACACGAACTCTGGGGCCAACGTCCTGACTTTC

v_call: TRBV2
j_call: TRBJ1-5
d_call: .
clone_size: .
cdr3_aa: CASSPGQSNQPQHF
cdr3_nt: TGTGCCAGCAGTCCCGGACAGAGCAATCAGCCCCAGCATTTT

v_call: TRBV10-3
j_call: TRBJ2-7
d_call: TRBD1
clone_size: .
cdr3_aa: CAISEDRGPRSSYEQYF
cdr3_nt: TGTGCCATCAGTGAGGATAGGGGGCCTAGGAGCTCCTACGAGCAGTACTTC

v_call: TRBV7-9
j_call: TRBJ2-7
d_call: .
clone_size: .
cdr3_aa: CASSLSGAYEQYF
cdr3_nt: TGTGCCAGCAGCCTGTCAGGGGCCTACGAGCAGTACTTC

v_call: TRBV11-2
j_call: TRBJ2-7
d_call: .
clone_size: .
cdr3_aa: CASSFNSAAPYEQYF
cdr3_nt: TGTGCCAGCAGCTTTAATAGCGCGGCTCCCTACGAGCAGTACTTC

v_call: TRBV6-1
j_call: TRBJ2-2
d_call: .
clone_size: .
cdr3_aa: CASSVQENTGELFF
cdr3_nt: TGTGCCAGCAGTGTCCAGGAGAACACCGGGGAGCTGTTTTTT

v_call: TRBV10-2
j_call: TRBJ2-6
d_call: .
clone_size: .
cdr3_aa: CASRGGHSGANVLTF
cdr3_nt: TGCGCCAGTCGCGGCGGCCACTCTGGGGCCAACGTCCTGACTTTC

v_call: TRBV30
j_call: TRBJ1-2
d_call: .
clone_size: .
cdr3_aa: CAWNPGVRDGYTF
cdr3_nt: TGTGCCTGGAATCCAGGGGTAAGAGATGGCTACACCTTC

v_call: TRBV2
j_call: TRBJ1-1
d_call: .
clone_size: .
cdr3_aa: CASSALAAKGAFF
cdr3_nt: TGTGCCAGCAGTGCGTTGGCGGCCAAAGGAGCTTTCTTT

v_call: TRBV27
j_call: TRBJ1-2
d_call: .
clone_size: .
cdr3_aa: CASSLNRVYGYTF
cdr3_nt: TGTGCCAGCAGTTTGAACAGAGTCTATGGCTACACCTTC

v_call: TRBV5-1
j_call: TRBJ2-1
d_call: TRBD2
clone_size: .
cdr3_aa: CASSFPGTSGGNEQFF
cdr3_nt: TGCGCCAGCAGCTTTCCGGGGACTAGCGGGGGCAATGAGCAGTTCTTC

v_call: TRBV6-1
j_call: TRBJ1-2
d_call: TRBD1
clone_size: .
cdr3_aa: CASRSDRGRGYTF
cdr3_nt: TGTGCCAGCAGATCAGACAGGGGTCGTGGCTACACCTTC

v_call: TRBV5-4
j_call: TRBJ2-5
d_call: .
clone_size: once
cdr3_aa: CASSPPFIDGQETQYF
cdr3_nt: TGTGCCAGCAGCCCCCCTTTCATAGACGGGCAAGAGACCCAGTACTTC

v_call: TRBV27
j_call: TRBJ1-2
d_call: TRBD1
clone_size: .
cdr3_aa: CASSPRGYGYTF
cdr3_nt: TGTGCCAGCAGTCCCAGGGGGTATGGCTACACCTTC

v_call: TRBV4-1
j_call: TRBJ2-5
d_call: .
clone_size: .
cdr3_aa: CASSQEGGGPSQETQYF
cdr3_nt: TGCGCCAGCAGCCAAGAGGGCGGGGGCCCGAGTCAAGAGACCCAGTACTTC

v_call: TRBV27
j_call: TRBJ2-3
d_call: TRBD1
clone_size: few
cdr3_aa: CASRRDSRTDTQYF
cdr3_nt: TGTGCCAGCAGAAGGGACAGCCGCACAGATACGCAGTATTTT

v_call: TRBV19
j_call: TRBJ2-5
d_call: .
clone_size: .
cdr3_aa: CASSRTGSQETQYF
cdr3_nt: TGTGCCAGTAGTAGGACCGGGAGCCAAGAGACCCAGTACTTC

v_call: TRBV6-5
j_call: TRBJ1-2
d_call: .
clone_size: .
cdr3_aa: CASRGTGTFYGYTF
cdr3_nt: TGTGCCAGCAGGGGGACGGGGACTTTCTATGGCTACACCTTC

v_call: TRBV9
j_call: TRBJ2-2
d_call: .
clone_size: .
cdr3_aa: CASSVYNTGELFF
cdr3_nt: TGTGCCAGCAGCGTTTATAACACCGGGGAGCTGTTTTTT

v_call: TRBV4-1
j_call: TRBJ2-5
d_call: TRBD2
clone_size: .
cdr3_aa: CASSQDRTSGPIQETQYF
cdr3_nt: TGCGCCAGCAGCCAAGATAGAACTAGCGGGCCCATCCAAGAGACCCAGTACTTC

v_call: TRBV5-1
j_call: TRBJ2-7
d_call: TRBD1
clone_size: .
cdr3_aa: CASSLARTGYMPYEQYF
cdr3_nt: TGCGCCAGCAGCTTGGCGAGGACAGGATATATGCCCTACGAGCAGTACTTC

v_call: TRBV7-8
j_call: TRBJ2-3
d_call: TRBD2
clone_size: .
cdr3_aa: CASSPGLAETDTQYF
cdr3_nt: TGTGCCAGCAGCCCGGGACTAGCGGAGACAGATACGCAGTATTTT

v_call: TRBV9
j_call: TRBJ1-2
d_call: .
clone_size: once
cdr3_aa: CASSATPRGDGYTF
cdr3_nt: TGTGCCAGCAGCGCCACGCCCAGGGGCGATGGCTACACCTTC

v_call: TRBV5-6
j_call: TRBJ2-5
d_call: TRBD2
clone_size: .
cdr3_aa: CASSSLAGDQETQYF
cdr3_nt: TGTGCCAGCAGCTCACTAGCGGGGGACCAAGAGACCCAGTACTTC

v_call: TRBV4-2
j_call: TRBJ1-1
d_call: .
clone_size: .
cdr3_aa: CASSQAGSTGAFF
cdr3_nt: TGTGCCAGCAGCCAAGCAGGGTCGACTGGGGCTTTCTTT

v_call: TRBV5-4
j_call: TRBJ2-3
d_call: .
clone_size: .
cdr3_aa: CASSLGGPRTDTQYF
cdr3_nt: TGTGCCAGCAGCTTGGGGGGGCCCCGCACAGATACGCAGTATTTT

v_call: TRBV10-2
j_call: TRBJ1-1
d_call: TRBD1
clone_size: .
cdr3_aa: CASSVGQGTEAFF
cdr3_nt: TGCGCCAGCAGTGTTGGACAGGGAACTGAAGCTTTCTTT

v_call: TRBV7-2
j_call: TRBJ2-1
d_call: .
clone_size: .
cdr3_aa: CASSSRQRGNEQFF
cdr3_nt: TGTGCCAGCAGCTCCCGGCAGAGAGGAAATGAGCAGTTCTTC

v_call: TRBV5-1
j_call: TRBJ1-2
d_call: .
clone_size: .
cdr3_aa: CASSLFGDEGYTF
cdr3_nt: TGCGCCAGCAGCCTGTTCGGAGACGAAGGCTACACCTTC

v_call: TRBV6-5
j_call: TRBJ1-1
d_call: .
clone_size: .
cdr3_aa: CASSYSERRGTEAFF
cdr3_nt: TGTGCCAGCAGTTACTCCGAGCGGAGGGGCACTGAAGCTTTCTTT

v_call: TRBV19
j_call: TRBJ2-1
d_call: .
clone_size: .
cdr3_aa: CASSIGGAGHNEQFF
cdr3_nt: TGTGCCAGTAGTATTGGAGGGGCTGGGCACAATGAGCAGTTCTTC

v_call: TRBV5-6
j_call: TRBJ2-7
d_call: .
clone_size: .
cdr3_aa: CASSTGLSYYEQYF
cdr3_nt: TGTGCCAGCAGCACGGGACTTTCCTACTACGAGCAGTACTTC

v_call: TRBV19
j_call: TRBJ2-6
d_call: TRBD1
clone_size: few
cdr3_aa: CASNVPPVGGRSGANVLTF
cdr3_nt: TGTGCCAGTAACGTACCCCCGGTAGGGGGCCGCTCTGGGGCCAACGTCCTGACTTTC

v_call: TRBV9
j_call: TRBJ2-1
d_call: TRBD2
clone_size: .
cdr3_aa: CASSVVGTSKSNEQFF
cdr3_nt: TGTGCCAGCAGCGTAGTGGGGACTAGCAAGAGTAATGAGCAGTTCTTC

v_call: TRBV7-2
j_call: TRBJ1-2
d_call: .
clone_size: .
cdr3_aa: CASSLPGGPRGYTF
cdr3_nt: TGTGCCAGCAGCTTACCCGGGGGGCCTCGAGGCTACACCTTC

v_call: TRBV29-1
j_call: TRBJ1-2
d_call: .
clone_size: .
cdr3_aa: CSASGQGNYGYTF
cdr3_nt: TGCAGCGCAAGCGGTCAGGGGAACTATGGCTACACCTTC

v_call: TRBV27
j_call: TRBJ1-2
d_call: TRBD1
clone_size: .
cdr3_aa: CASSLGQGSGYTF
cdr3_nt: TGTGCCAGCAGCCTAGGACAGGGATCTGGCTACACCTTC

v_call: TRBV9
j_call: TRBJ2-5
d_call: .
clone_size: .
cdr3_aa: CASSPLPIRGETQYF
cdr3_nt: TGTGCCAGCAGCCCCTTACCGATCAGAGGGGAGACCCAGTACTTC